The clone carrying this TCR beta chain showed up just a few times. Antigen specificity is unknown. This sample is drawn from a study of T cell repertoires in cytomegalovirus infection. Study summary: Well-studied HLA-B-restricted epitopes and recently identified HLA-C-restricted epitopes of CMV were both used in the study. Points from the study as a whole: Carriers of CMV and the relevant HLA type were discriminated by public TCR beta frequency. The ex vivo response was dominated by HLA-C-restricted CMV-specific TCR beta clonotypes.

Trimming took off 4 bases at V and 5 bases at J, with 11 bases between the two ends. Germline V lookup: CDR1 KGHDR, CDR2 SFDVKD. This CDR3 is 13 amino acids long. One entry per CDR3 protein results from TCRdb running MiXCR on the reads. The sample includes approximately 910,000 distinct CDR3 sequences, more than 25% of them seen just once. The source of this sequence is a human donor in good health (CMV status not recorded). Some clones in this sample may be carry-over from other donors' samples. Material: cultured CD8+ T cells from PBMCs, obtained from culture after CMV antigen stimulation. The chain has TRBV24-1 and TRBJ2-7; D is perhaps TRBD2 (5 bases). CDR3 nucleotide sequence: TGTGCCACCAGTGACCGATGGGGAGACGAGCAGTACTTC. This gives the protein CATSDRWGDEQYF.